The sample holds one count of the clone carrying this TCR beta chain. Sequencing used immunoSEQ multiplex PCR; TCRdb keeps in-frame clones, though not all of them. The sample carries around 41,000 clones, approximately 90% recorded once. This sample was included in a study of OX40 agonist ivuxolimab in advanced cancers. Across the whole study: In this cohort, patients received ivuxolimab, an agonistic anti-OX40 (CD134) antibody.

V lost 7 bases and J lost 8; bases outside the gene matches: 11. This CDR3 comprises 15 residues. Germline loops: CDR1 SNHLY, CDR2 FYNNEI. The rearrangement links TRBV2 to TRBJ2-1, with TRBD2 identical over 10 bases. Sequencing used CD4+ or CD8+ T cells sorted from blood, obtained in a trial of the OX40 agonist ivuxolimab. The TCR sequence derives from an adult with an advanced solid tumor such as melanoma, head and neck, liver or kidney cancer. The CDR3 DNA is TGTGCCAGCATGTTGGGGCCTAGCGGGAGCTATGAGCAGTTCTTC. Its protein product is CASMLGPSGSYEQFF.